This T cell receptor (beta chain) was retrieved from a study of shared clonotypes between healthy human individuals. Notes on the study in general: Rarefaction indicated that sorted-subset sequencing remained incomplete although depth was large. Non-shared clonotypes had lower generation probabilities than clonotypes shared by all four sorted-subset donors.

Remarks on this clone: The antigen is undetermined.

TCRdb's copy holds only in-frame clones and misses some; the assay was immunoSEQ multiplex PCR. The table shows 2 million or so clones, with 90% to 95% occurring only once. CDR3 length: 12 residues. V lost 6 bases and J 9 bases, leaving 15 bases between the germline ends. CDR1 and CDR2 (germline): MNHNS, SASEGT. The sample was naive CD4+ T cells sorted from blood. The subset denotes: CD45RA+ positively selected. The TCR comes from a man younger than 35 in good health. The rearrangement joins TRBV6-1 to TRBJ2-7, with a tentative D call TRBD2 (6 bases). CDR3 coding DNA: TGTGCCAGCAGGGCCCTAGACGGGGGGCAGTACTTC. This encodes CASRALDGGQYF.